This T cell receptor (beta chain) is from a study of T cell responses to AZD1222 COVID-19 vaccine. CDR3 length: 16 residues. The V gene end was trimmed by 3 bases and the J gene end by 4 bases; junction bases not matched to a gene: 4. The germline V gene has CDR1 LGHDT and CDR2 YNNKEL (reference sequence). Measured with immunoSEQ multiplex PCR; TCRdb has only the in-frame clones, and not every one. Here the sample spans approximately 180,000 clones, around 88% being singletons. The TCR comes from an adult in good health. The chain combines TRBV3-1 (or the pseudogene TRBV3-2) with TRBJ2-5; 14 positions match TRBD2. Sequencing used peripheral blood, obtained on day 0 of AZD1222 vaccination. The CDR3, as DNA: TGTGCCAGCAGCCAGGGGGGACTAGCGGGGGCAGAGACCCAGTACTTC. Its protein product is CASSQGGLAGAETQYF.